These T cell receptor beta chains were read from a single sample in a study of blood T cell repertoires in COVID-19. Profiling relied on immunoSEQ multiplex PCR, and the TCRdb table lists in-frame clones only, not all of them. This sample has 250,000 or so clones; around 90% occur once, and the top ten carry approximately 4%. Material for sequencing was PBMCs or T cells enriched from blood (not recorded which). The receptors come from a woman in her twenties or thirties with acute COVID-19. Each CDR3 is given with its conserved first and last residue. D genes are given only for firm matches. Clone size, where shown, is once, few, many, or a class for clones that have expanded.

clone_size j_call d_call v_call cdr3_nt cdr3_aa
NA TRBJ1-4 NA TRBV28 TGTGCCAGCAGTTTTCGAGGGGAAAAACTGTTTTTT CASSFRGEKLFF
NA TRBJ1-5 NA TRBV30 TGTGCCTGGAGTACTACGACAGAAAATCAGCCCCAGCATTTT CAWSTTTENQPQHF
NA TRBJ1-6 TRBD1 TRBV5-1 TGCGCCAGCAGTTTTAATCCGGGACAGGGTGAATCACCCCTCCACTTT CASSFNPGQGESPLHF
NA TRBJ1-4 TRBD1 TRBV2 TGTGCCAGCATTCGGCAGACCGGACTCCGACAGGGCCTTGGTTTAGGTGAAAAACTGTTTTTT CASIRQTGLRQGLGLGEKLFF
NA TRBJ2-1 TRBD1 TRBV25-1 TGTGCCAGCAGTGCGCCGCCGGGACAGGTACATGTCGAGCAGTTCTTC CASSAPPGQVHVEQFF
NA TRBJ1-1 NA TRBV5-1 TGCGCCAGCAGCCCGGGCCGGGAATTGAACACTGAAGCTTTCTTT CASSPGRELNTEAFF
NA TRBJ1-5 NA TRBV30 TGTGCCTGGAGCCTTACCCAGGGTTATCAGCCCCAGCATTTT CAWSLTQGYQPQHF
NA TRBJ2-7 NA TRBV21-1 TGTGCCAGCAGCAAAGTGGGGGTAGGGGACAGGGGGCACTACGAGCAGTACTTC CASSKVGVGDRGHYEQYF
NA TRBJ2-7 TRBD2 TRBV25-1 TGTGCCAGCAGCCTAGGGAGGGGCTCGTACGAGCAGTACTTC CASSLGRGSYEQYF
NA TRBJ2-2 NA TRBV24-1 TGTGCCACCAGTGACCTCGGACAGAACACCGGGGAGCTGTTTTTT CATSDLGQNTGELFF
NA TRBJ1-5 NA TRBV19 TGTGCCAGTACCTCGGGGGGTGGCAATCAGCCCCAGCATTTT CASTSGGGNQPQHF
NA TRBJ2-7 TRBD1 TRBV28 TGTGCCAGCAGTTCTGGACAGGGTGACGAGCAGTACTTC CASSSGQGDEQYF
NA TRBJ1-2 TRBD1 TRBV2 TGTGCCAGCAGCCGGGATACAGGGGTTAACTATGGCTACACCTTC CASSRDTGVNYGYTF
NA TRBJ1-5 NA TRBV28 TGTGCCAGCAGTTTATTCCGTACAGGGATCCAGCCCCAGCATTTT CASSLFRTGIQPQHF
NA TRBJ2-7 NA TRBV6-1 TGTGCCAGCAGTGAGGCGGTCTACGAGCAGTACTTC CASSEAVYEQYF
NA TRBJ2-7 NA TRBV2 TGTGCCAGCAGGTCGGGTTCTGGGGGGTTTTCCTACGAGCAGTACTTC CASRSGSGGFSYEQYF
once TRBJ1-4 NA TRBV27 TGTGCCAGCAGTTTCCAGGAAAATGAAAAACTGTTTTTT CASSFQENEKLFF
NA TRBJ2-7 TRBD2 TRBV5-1 TGCGCCAGCTCCGGGGGCCTAGCGGGTCCCCAAACTTCCGAGCAGTACTTC CASSGGLAGPQTSEQYF
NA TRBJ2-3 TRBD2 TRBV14 TGTGCCAGCAGCCAACCTAGCGGAACTTTCACAGATACGCAGTATTTT CASSQPSGTFTDTQYF
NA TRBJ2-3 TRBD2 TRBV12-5 TGTGCTAGTTCTGCAGGGGCGGGAGGATCAGATACGCAGTATTTT CASSAGAGGSDTQYF
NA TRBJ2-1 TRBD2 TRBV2 TGTGCCAGCAGTGAACAGGCTAGCGGCTACAATGAGCAGTTCTTC CASSEQASGYNEQFF
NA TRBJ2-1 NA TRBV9 TGTGCCAGCAGCGTAGGACAATACTCCTACAATGAGCAGTTCTTC CASSVGQYSYNEQFF
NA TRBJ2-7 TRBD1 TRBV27 TGTGCCAGCAGTTCCTCTACAGGGGCCGAGCAGTACTTC CASSSSTGAEQYF
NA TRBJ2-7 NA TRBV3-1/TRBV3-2 TGTGCCAGCAGCCAAGGACTTCAGGGCTCCTACGAGCAGTACTTC CASSQGLQGSYEQYF
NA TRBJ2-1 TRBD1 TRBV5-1 TGCGCCAGCAGCACCGGACAGGGTTGGGATGAGCAGTTCTTC CASSTGQGWDEQFF
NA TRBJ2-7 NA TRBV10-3 TGTGCCATCAGTGAGTCGGCAGGGGCCCACGAGCAGTACTTC CAISESAGAHEQYF
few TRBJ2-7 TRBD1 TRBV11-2 TGTGCCAGCAGCTTAGATAGGCAGGGGGCCCACGAGCAGTACTTC CASSLDRQGAHEQYF
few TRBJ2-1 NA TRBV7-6 TGTGCCAGCAGCTTAGCGCCAGGGGACAATGAGCAGTTCTTC CASSLAPGDNEQFF
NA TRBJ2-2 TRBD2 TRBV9 TGTGCCAGCAGAACTACTAGCGAAGCCACCGGGGAGCTGTTTTTT CASRTTSEATGELFF
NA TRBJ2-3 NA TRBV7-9 TGTGCCAGCAGCTCAGGAGCGGGCGTGGATGCAGATACGCAGTATTTT CASSSGAGVDADTQYF
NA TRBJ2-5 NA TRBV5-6 TGTGCCAGCAGCTTGGGAGACAGGCCACAAGAGACCCAGTACTTC CASSLGDRPQETQYF
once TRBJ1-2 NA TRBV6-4 TGTGCCAGCAGTGGTAGCTATGGCTACACCTTC CASSGSYGYTF
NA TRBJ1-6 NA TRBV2 TGTGCCAGCAGTGAAGTAATCGGGGATAATTCACCCCTCCACTTT CASSEVIGDNSPLHF
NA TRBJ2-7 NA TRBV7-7 TGTGCTAGCAGCCCCAGCCGTCTTGGTGGCAGGGGAAGCTCCTACGAGCAGTACTTC CASSPSRLGGRGSSYEQYF
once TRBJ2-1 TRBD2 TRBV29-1 TGCAGCGTTCTCCGGGAGGGTTCCTACAATGAGCAGTTCTTC CSVLREGSYNEQFF
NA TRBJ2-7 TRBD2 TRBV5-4 TGTGCCAGCAGCGGCGGGACTAGCGGGATATCCTACGAGCAGTACTTC CASSGGTSGISYEQYF
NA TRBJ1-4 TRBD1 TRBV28 TGTGCCAGCAGTTTTGGGACAGGGGAGGGTGAAAAACTGTTTTTT CASSFGTGEGEKLFF
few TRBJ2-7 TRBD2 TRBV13 TGTGCCAGCAAGCATAGCGGGATTCCCTACGAGCAGTACTTC CASKHSGIPYEQYF
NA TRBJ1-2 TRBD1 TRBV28 TGTGCCAGCAGTCCGATCGGACAGGGGTCGGACTATGGCTACACCTTC CASSPIGQGSDYGYTF
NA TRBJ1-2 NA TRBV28 TGTGCCAGCACCGATACCAGGGTCTCTGGCTACACCTTC CASTDTRVSGYTF
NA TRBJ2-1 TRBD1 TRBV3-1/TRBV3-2 TGTGCCAGCAGCTGGACAGGGGACTCCTCCTACAATGAGCAGTTCTTC CASSWTGDSSYNEQFF
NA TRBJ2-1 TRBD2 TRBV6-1 TGTGCCAGCAGTGAGCGGGAGTGGTACAATGAGCAGTTCTTC CASSEREWYNEQFF
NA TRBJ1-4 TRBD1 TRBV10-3 TGTGCCATCAGTGACGACAGGGGCCAAGCTAATGAAAAACTGTTTTTT CAISDDRGQANEKLFF
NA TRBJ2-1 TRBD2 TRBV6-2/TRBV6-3 TGTGCCAGCAGTCAGACTAGCGGGAGGGATGAGCAGTTCTTC CASSQTSGRDEQFF
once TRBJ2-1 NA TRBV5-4 TGTGCCAGCAGCTTGAGCGGAAGCTCCTACAATGAGCAGTTCTTC CASSLSGSSYNEQFF